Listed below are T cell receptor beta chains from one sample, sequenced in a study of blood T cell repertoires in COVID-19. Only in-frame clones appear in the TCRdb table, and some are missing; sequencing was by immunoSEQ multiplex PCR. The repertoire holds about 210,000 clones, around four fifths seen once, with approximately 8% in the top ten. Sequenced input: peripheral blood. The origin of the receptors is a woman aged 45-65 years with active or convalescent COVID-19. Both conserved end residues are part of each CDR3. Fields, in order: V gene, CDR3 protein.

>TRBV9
CASSPGQPNTEAFF
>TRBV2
CASAGPGGQETQYF
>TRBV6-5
CASNTDRTTYGYTF
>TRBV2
CASSEGAQGWNTIYF
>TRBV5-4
CASSLGLAGLSSYNEQFF
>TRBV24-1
CATGQGSDTQYF
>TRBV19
CASSPIPLAGVRQFF
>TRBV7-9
CASSLDTGGANTEAFF
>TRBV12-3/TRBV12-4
CASSPTGNTEAFF
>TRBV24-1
CATGWASGRQYF
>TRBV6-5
CASTSGRAGEQFF
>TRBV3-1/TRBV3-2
CAPNREGSYEQYF
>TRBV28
CASRPGTVNSPLHF
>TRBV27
CASRRHSDQPQHF
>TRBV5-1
CASSGLPGQGKGEQYF
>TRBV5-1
CASSSSGGSGEQYF
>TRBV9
CASSVAGDFGGYEQYF
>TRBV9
CASSVNLAGAANTGELFF
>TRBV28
CASVYMNTEAFF
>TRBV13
CASSIGTGDYGYTF
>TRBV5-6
CASSWGTGTPEKLFF
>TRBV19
CASSRTSGSLSSYNEQFF
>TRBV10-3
CAISESSGQGGTEAFF
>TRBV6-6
CASSLRPQGQPQHF
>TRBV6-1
CASSEGGPVIYGYTF
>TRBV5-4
CASSSRDRGGYGEQFF
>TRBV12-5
CASGPGGFSTDTQYF
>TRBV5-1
CASSSPGSYEQYF
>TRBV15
CATSSRGGNEKLFF
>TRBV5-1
CASSLVRQVIGETQYF
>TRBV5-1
CASSQGTASNEKLFF
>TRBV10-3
CAITPGHSNTEAFF
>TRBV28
CASSFSGYNQPQHF
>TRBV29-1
CSVGGTGNGDTQYF
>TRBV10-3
CAISEQGLSSYNSPLHF
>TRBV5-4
CASSSLQGGSTDTQYF
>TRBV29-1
CSVGTGDNEQFF
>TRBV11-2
CASSLEGGLAASTDTQYF
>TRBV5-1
CASHTGGSYNSPLHF
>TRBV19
CASSGGGTNEKLFF
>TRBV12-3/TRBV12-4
CASSPRPDTQYF